The 5 T cell receptor beta chains below come from one sample, sequenced in a study of beta chain features in type 1 diabetes. The study, taken as a whole, reports: Type 1 diabetes patients showed a moderate but significant shortening of TCRB CDR3s in all four CD4+ subsets.

The antigens for these receptors are not known. cDNA synthesis used the whole RNA isolate, giving expressed TCRB sequences. Sequenced by immunoSEQ multiplex PCR; TCRdb stores in-frame clones only, minus some. The repertoire holds under 850,000 clones, with around 15% as singletons. The sample was naive CD4+ T cells from blood. The receptors come from a man aged 18 to 30 with type 1 diabetes.

The chain uses TRBV7-3 and TRBJ2-7, with TRBD2 as a possible D gene (5 bases). The CDR3 runs 12 residues. V shed 5 bases and J shed 7 bases, with 12 bases lying between them. Germline V lookup: CDR1 SGHTA, CDR2 FQGTGA. CDR3 amino acids: CASSPSPGEQYF. CDR3 nucleotide sequence: TGTGCCAGCAGCCCGAGCCCGGGAGAGCAGTACTTC.

This clone was detected only a few times. The chain employs TRBV14 and TRBJ2-2, with D perhaps given as TRBD1 or TRBD2 (5 bases each). The CDR3 runs to 18 residues. V lost 3 bases and J lost 4, with 21 bases in between. From germline, CDR1 is SGHDN and CDR2 FVKESK. In DNA, the CDR3 is TGTGCCAGCAGCCAGCTGTCGACAGACACCGAGGGCACCGGGGAGCTGTTTTTT. It codes for CASSQLSTDTEGTGELFF.

This clone was detected a few times. This same CDR3 is encoded by further DNA sequences in the sample. V gene TRBV5-1 combines with J gene TRBJ1-4; 10 nucleotides agree with TRBD1. J lost 6 bases, V lost 5 bases, and 4 bases had no gene match. CDR3 length: 14 residues. Germline lookup yields CDR1 SGHRS and CDR2 YFSETQ. The CDR3 here is CASSPGQGDEKLFF. The CDR3 nucleotides read TGCGCCAGCAGTCCCGGACAGGGGGATGAAAAACTGTTTTTT. The full variable domain, its missing parts supplied by reference TRBV5-1 and TRBJ1-4, is KAGVTQTPRYLIKTRGQQVTLSCSPISGHRSVSWYQQTPGQGLQFLFEYFSETQRNKGNFPGRFSGRQFSNSRSEMNVSTLELGDSALYLCASSPGQGDEKLFFGSGTQLSVL.

The chain carries TRBV4-1 and TRBJ2-5; TRBD2 might be the D (6 bases). Per the germline V gene, CDR1 is MGHRA and CDR2 is YSYEKL. The CDR3 is 13 residues long. The V end lost 6 bases, the J end lost 1 base, and 9 bases lay between the germline ends. CDR3 protein: CASSLAVQETQYF. CDR3 DNA: TGCGCCAGCAGTTTAGCGGTCCAAGAGACCCAGTACTTC.

This chain's CDR3 is CASSYGRYNEQFF. In nucleotides, the CDR3 is TGTGCCAGCAGTTACGGAAGGTACAATGAGCAGTTCTTC. V usage is TRBV6-5 and J usage is TRBJ2-1; no firm D call. The CDR3 is made up of 13 amino acids. The germline gives CDR1 MNHEY, CDR2 SVGAGI. Trimming took off 2 bases at V and 4 bases at J, with 6 bases between the two ends.